What follows are 24 T cell receptor beta chains derived from one specimen sequenced in a study of graft-versus-host responses after intestinal transplantation. This table comes from immunoSEQ multiplex PCR, and its TCRdb copy is limited to in-frame clones, with some not included. This table holds about 50,000 clones, roughly 83% found once. No antigen has been assigned to these receptors. Sequenced material: unstimulated CD4+ T cells sorted from spleen or lymph node cells, taken before transplant. These receptors all come from a human donor who was the organ donor for an intestinal transplant.

The chain employs TRBV6-5 and TRBJ2-5, with TRBD1 as a possible D gene (5 bases). The J call may be in error: the DNA end matches TRBJ2-7 better. The CDR3 has 12 amino acids. Germline V gives CDR1 MNHEY, CDR2 SVGAGI. The CDR3 reads CASSYRGYEQYF. DNA of the CDR3: TGTGCCAGCAGTTACAGGGGCTACGAGCAGTACTTC.

This chain uses TRBV25-1 with TRBJ2-5, with 7 bases matching TRBD2. The length of the CDR3 is 12 residues. V lost 8 bases to trimming and J lost 7 bases; unmatched junction nucleotides: 7. The germline V gene has CDR1 MGHDK and CDR2 SYGVNS. The CDR3 protein is CASVGTIGTQYF. CDR3 coding DNA: TGTGCCAGCGTCGGGACTATCGGGACCCAGTACTTC. Combining the CDR3 with reference TRBV25-1 and TRBJ2-5 gives the whole variable domain EADIYQTPRYLVIGTGKKITLECSQTMGHDKMYWYQQDPGMELHLIHYSYGVNSTEKGDLSSESTVSRIRTEHFPLTLESARPSHTSQYLCASVGTIGTQYFGPGTRLLVL.

The CDR3 DNA reads TGTGCCACCTGGGGGGCCTACGAGCAGTACTTC. Protein sequence: CATWGAYEQYF. The chain joins TRBV6-5 to TRBJ2-7, with TRBD2 as a possible D gene (6 bases). V lost 10 bases, J lost 2 bases, and 9 bases lay in between. The V gene's germline CDR1 is MNHEY and CDR2 SVGAGI. The CDR3 spans 11 residues.

This chain uses TRBV20-1 with TRBJ1-1; no firm D call. Germline values: CDR1 DFQATT, CDR2 SNEGSKA (reference sequence). V lost 6 bases and J lost 0, with 5 bases in between. The CDR3 length is 11 residues. CDR3 bases: TGCAGTGCCCCAGTGAACACTGAAGCTTTCTTT. It codes for CSAPVNTEAFF.

The chain combines TRBV19 with TRBJ1-5, with 7 bases fitting TRBD1. CDR3 size: 17 residues. Germline CDR1 is LNHDA and CDR2 is SQIVND (reference sequence). The ends lost 5 bases at V and 3 bases at J; junction bases unmatched: 13. The CDR3 coding sequence is TGTGCCAGTAGTGCCGACAGGGAAGGGCGGAACAATCAGCCCCAGCATTTT. Translating gives CASSADREGRNNQPQHF. The variable domain in full, with the rest retrieved from reference TRBV19 and TRBJ1-5, is DGGITQSPKYLFRKEGQNVTLSCEQNLNHDAMYWYRQDPGQGLRLIYYSQIVNDFQKGDIAEGYSVSREKKESFPLTVTSAQKNPTAFYLCASSADREGRNNQPQHFGDGTRLSIL.

The chain is built from TRBV9 and TRBJ2-5; D remains ambiguous. The J call may be faulty, since TRBJ2-7 better matches the DNA end. Germline V gene sequence: CDR1 SGDLS, CDR2 YYNGEE. The CDR3 covers 13 residues. The CDR3 DNA follows: TGTGCCAGCAGCCCCTGGGGTTTCAACGAGCAGTACTTC. Translation: CASSPWGFNEQYF.

The chain carries TRBV7-2 and TRBJ1-1; TRBD1 might be the D (5 bases). The CDR3 length is 14 residues. The germline V gene has CDR1 SGHTA and CDR2 FQGNSA. Deletions cut 0 bases from V and 5 bases from J, with 10 bases between. CDR3 nucleotides: TGTGCCAGCAGCTTAGCAGGGGCGAGGACTGAAGCTTTCTTT. As protein: CASSLAGARTEAFF.

The chain uses TRBV6-1 and TRBJ2-5, with 7 nucleotides matching TRBD2. The CDR3 has 15 residues. J lost 3 bases, V lost 4 bases, and 8 bases had no gene match. The germline V gene has CDR1 MNHNS and CDR2 SASEGT. CDR3 sequence reads: CASSGGGSGEETQYF. The DNA for the CDR3 is TGTGCCAGCAGTGGCGGGGGAAGTGGAGAAGAGACCCAGTACTTC.

This sequence joins TRBV7-2 and TRBJ2-5, with TRBD2 identical over 14 bases. Germline CDR1 SGHTA, CDR2 FQGNSA. Unmatched junction bases numbered 5, after V lost 5 bases and J lost 3 bases. The CDR3 runs to 16 residues. DNA of the CDR3: TGTGCCAGCAGCCCCCGACTAGCGGGGGGGAAAGAGACCCAGTACTTC. Its protein product is CASSPRLAGGKETQYF.

The V gene is TRBV5-4, the J gene TRBJ1-3; 7 nucleotides agree with TRBD1. The CDR3 extends over 15 amino acids. Germline lookup yields CDR1 SGHNT and CDR2 YYREEE (reference sequence). V shed 0 bases and J 0 bases; nucleotides not matched to a gene: 0. The CDR3 here is CASSLAGGSGNTIYF. The CDR3 DNA reads as TGTGCCAGCAGCTTGGCAGGGGGCTCTGGAAACACCATATATTTT.

This chain uses TRBV10-2 with TRBJ1-1, with D possibly being TRBD1 (5 bases). CDR3 length: 11 residues. V was pared by 6 bases and J by 8 bases, with 10 bases between. Germline V gene data show CDR1 as WSHSY and CDR2 as SAAADI. CDR3 residues: CASRGGLEAFF. The CDR3 DNA sequence: TGCGCCAGCAGGGGGGGATTAGAAGCTTTCTTT.

The chain joins TRBV19 to TRBJ1-2, with 10 bases matching TRBD1. From germline, CDR1 is LNHDA and CDR2 SQIVND (reference sequence). This CDR3 is built from 15 residues. Trimming cost V 6 bases and J 8 bases; bases outside gene matches: 12. The CDR3 DNA sequence: TGTGCCAGTAGAAATCCGGGACAGGGGTTTCACGGCTACACCTTC. This sequence encodes CASRNPGQGFHGYTF.

The chain has TRBV18 and TRBJ2-1; 9 bases agree with TRBD2. The germline gives CDR1 KGHSH, CDR2 LQKENI. V lost 2 bases to trimming and J lost 0 bases; unmatched junction nucleotides: 2. The CDR3 has 16 amino acids. As DNA, the CDR3 is TGTGCCAGCTCACCATTAGCGGGGGTCTCCTACAATGAGCAGTTCTTC. Translating gives CASSPLAGVSYNEQFF.

This clone came up a few times. The chain couples TRBV11-3 to TRBJ1-6, with D perhaps matching TRBD1 (5 bases). Germline V lookup: CDR1 SGHNT, CDR2 YENEEA. This CDR3 region has 12 residues. Trimming stripped 8 bases from V and 6 bases from J, with 8 bases between. The chain's CDR3 is CASRRGNSPLHF. In DNA, the CDR3 is TGTGCCAGCCGGAGGGGTAATTCACCCCTCCACTTT. Using reference TRBV11-3 and TRBJ1-6 for the parts outside the CDR3, the full variable domain is EAGVVQSPRYKIIEKKQPVAFWCNPISGHNTLYWYLQNLGQGPELLIRYENEEAVDDSQLPKDRFSAERLKGVDSTLKIQPAELGDSAVYLCASRRGNSPLHFGNGTRLTVT.

This chain links TRBV4-3 with TRBJ1-2; TRBD1 aligns across 11 bases. CDR1 and CDR2 (germline): LGHNA, YSLEER. V shed 0 bases and J 4 bases; nucleotides not matched to a gene: 7. The CDR3 has 17 amino acids. The DNA of the CDR3 is TGCGCCAGCAGCCAAGAGGGGACAGGGGGACGGAGCTATGGCTACACCTTC. Protein product: CASSQEGTGGRSYGYTF.

The genes are TRBV5-8 and TRBJ2-2; D is perhaps TRBD2 (6 bases). Trimming pared 2 bases from V and 7 bases from J, leaving 12 bases between. The CDR3 is made up of 14 amino acids. Germline-derived CDR1 and CDR2 are SGHTS and YDEGEE. The CDR3 spells CASSFRFGSGELFF. CDR3 bases: TGTGCCAGCAGCTTCCGTTTCGGGAGCGGGGAGCTGTTTTTT.

The chain combines TRBV6-1 with TRBJ1-2; TRBD1 agrees at 12 bases. The V and J ends lost 0 bases and 7 bases, in that order; junction bases with no gene match: 3. This CDR3 is 15 amino acids long. From germline, CDR1 is MNHNS and CDR2 SASEGT. CDR3 DNA sequence: TGTGCCAGCAGTGAAGCCGGGACAGGGGGCAGTGGCTACACCTTC. It yields the protein CASSEAGTGGSGYTF.

CDR3 in DNA: TGTGCCAGCAGCTTAGGGTACAGGGTGTACGAGCAGTACTTC. Its protein product is CASSLGYRVYEQYF. This chain uses TRBV11-2 with TRBJ2-7, with a weak D call TRBD1 (6 bases). CDR3 size: 14 residues. CDR1 is SGHAT and CDR2 is FQNNGV in the germline V gene. Trimming left V 1 base short and J 4 bases short, with 11 bases between. The whole variable domain, remainder taken from reference TRBV11-2 and TRBJ2-7, is EAGVAQSPRYKIIEKRQSVAFWCNPISGHATLYWYQQILGQGPKLLIQFQNNGVVDDSQLPKDRFSAERLKGVDSTLKIQPAKLEDSAVYLCASSLGYRVYEQYFGPGTRLTVT.

To note about this clone: The sample contains more than one DNA sequence encoding this CDR3. This chain links TRBV5-1 with TRBJ2-5; D remains ambiguous. V was trimmed by 0 bases and J by 4 bases, leaving 7 bases between them. CDR3 length equals 13 residues. Germline V gene sequence: CDR1 SGHRS, CDR2 YFSETQ. For the CDR3, the DNA is TGCGCCAGCAGCTTGGGACATATAGAGACCCAGTACTTC. This codes for CASSLGHIETQYF.

A few counts support this clone. The chain links TRBV5-1 to TRBJ2-2; 13 nucleotides agree with TRBD2. Trimming at V came to 3 bases and at J to 6 bases, leaving 2 bases not matched to a gene. In germline, CDR1 is SGHRS, CDR2 YFSETQ. The CDR3 contains 15 residues. The CDR3 nucleotides are TGCGCCAGCAGCTCCGGACTAGCGGGAGCCGGGGAGCTGTTTTTT. As protein: CASSSGLAGAGELFF.

This clone has a single count. The rearrangement links TRBV6-1 to TRBJ1-2, with D unresolved. V lost 9 bases and J lost 4, with 3 bases in between. The CDR3 totals 9 residues. Germline V gives CDR1 MNHNS, CDR2 SASEGT. CDR3 residues: CARAYGYTF. The CDR3 region has the DNA TGTGCCAGGGCCTATGGCTACACCTTC.

This clone was counted a single time. The rearrangement uses TRBV5-6 and TRBJ2-3; D might be TRBD1 (6 bases). The germline V gene encodes CDR1 SGHDT and CDR2 YYEEEE. Between the trimmed V and J ends, which lost 2 bases and 3 bases, there was a span of 16 bases. The CDR3 loop spans 16 amino acids. As DNA, the CDR3 is TGTGCCAGCAGCTTTCAACTAGGACAGTTAACAGATACGCAGTATTTT. Encoded protein: CASSFQLGQLTDTQYF.

Remarks on this clone: The sample has other DNA sequences that encode this CDR3 too. This rearrangement joins TRBV6-1 to TRBJ1-2, with D possibly being TRBD1 (6 bases). Germline lookup yields CDR1 MNHNS and CDR2 SASEGT. V lost 6 bases and J lost 8, with 22 bases in between. This CDR3 has 15 amino acids. This CDR3 is CASSDAGAGAGGYTF. CDR3 sequence (DNA): TGTGCCAGCAGCGACGCGGGGGCAGGGGCTGGGGGCTACACCTTC.

CDR3 loop: CASSETGGQPQHF. CDR3 DNA sequence: TGTGCCAGCAGTGAGACAGGGGGTCAGCCCCAGCATTTT. The chain joins TRBV6-1 to TRBJ1-5; the match to TRBD1 covers 9 bases. This CDR3 has 13 residues. After removal of 3 bases from V and 6 bases from J, the junction contained 0 bases not matched to a gene. Germline CDR1 is MNHNS and CDR2 is SASEGT.